This T cell receptor (beta chain) appears in the sequencing data of a study of blood T cell repertoires in COVID-19. The CDR3 totals 14 residues. Germline trimming cut 4 bases from V and 5 bases from J; bases unmatched to any gene: 5. The germline V gene encodes CDR1 SGHRS and CDR2 YFSETQ. Assay: immunoSEQ multiplex PCR; the TCRdb copy retains only in-frame clones and omits some. The table lists tens of thousands of clones, around 72% of them singletons, with approximately 2.8% in the top ten. The chain has TRBV5-1 and TRBJ2-5; 10 positions match TRBD2. The sequencing sample was made of peripheral blood. This sequence was found in a human donor with acute or convalescent COVID-19. The donor label of this sample is uncertain. CDR3: CASSEREGIETQYF. For the CDR3, the DNA is TGCGCCAGCAGCGAGCGGGAGGGCATTGAGACCCAGTACTTC.